Below, 20 T cell receptor beta chains from the same sample are listed, as sequenced in a study of blood T cell repertoires in COVID-19. Sequencing used immunoSEQ multiplex PCR; TCRdb keeps in-frame clones, though not all of them. This table holds around 97,000 clones, approximately 87% found once. Sequencing used peripheral blood. The source is a human donor in a cohort sampled during active or convalescent COVID-19.

In this sample, this clone turned up once. CDR3 protein: CASSSRTGVDQKQYF. CDR3 DNA: TGTGCCAGCAGCTCTCGGACAGGGGTGGATCAGAAGCAGTACTTC. The rearrangement links TRBV7-9 to TRBJ2-7; TRBD1 matches 9 bases. Germline loops: CDR1 SEHNR, CDR2 FQNEAQ (reference sequence). V lost 4 bases, J lost 8 bases, and 12 bases stayed unmatched. This CDR3 is 15 amino acids long.

The chain recombines TRBV7-3 with TRBJ1-1, with D perhaps matching TRBD1 (5 bases). From germline, CDR1 is SGHTA and CDR2 FQGTGA. Trimming took 4 bases from V and 3 from J, leaving 12 bases between them. The CDR3 runs 14 residues. In DNA form, the CDR3 reads TGTGCCAGCAGCTCACTAGGGGAGGACACTGAAGCTTTCTTT. Amino acid sequence: CASSSLGEDTEAFF. The entire variable domain, with the rest obtained from reference TRBV7-3 and TRBJ1-1, is as follows: GAGVSQTPSNKVTEKGKYVELRCDPISGHTALYWYRQSLGQGPEFLIYFQGTGAADDSGLPNDRFFAVRPEGSVSTLKIQRTERGDSAVYLCASSSLGEDTEAFFGQGTRLTVV.

The gene calls are TRBV19 and TRBJ1-4; 7 bases are shared with TRBD1. The length of the CDR3 is 16 residues. Germline V lookup: CDR1 LNHDA, CDR2 SQIVND (reference sequence). J was trimmed by 3 bases and V by 0 bases; bases with no gene match: 4. The CDR3 loop is CASSIDLGTANEKLFF. The CDR3 DNA sequence: TGTGCCAGTAGTATAGATCTTGGGACAGCTAATGAAAAACTGTTTTTT. The full variable domain, with the rest looked up from reference TRBV19 and TRBJ1-4, is DGGITQSPKYLFRKEGQNVTLSCEQNLNHDAMYWYRQDPGQGLRLIYYSQIVNDFQKGDIAEGYSVSREKKESFPLTVTSAQKNPTAFYLCASSIDLGTANEKLFFGSGTQLSVL.

The rearrangement links TRBV4-1 to TRBJ2-2, with D perhaps matching TRBD1 (6 bases). Germline V gene lookup returns CDR1 MGHRA and CDR2 YSYEKL. The CDR3 sequence is 16 residues long. Trimming stripped 2 bases from V and 3 bases from J, with 13 bases between. The CDR3 here is CASSQQTGGHTGELFF. In DNA form, the CDR3 reads TGCGCCAGCAGCCAACAGACAGGAGGTCACACCGGGGAGCTGTTTTTT.

This chain joins TRBV10-3 and TRBJ1-2, with D uncertain. Germline V gives CDR1 ENHRY, CDR2 SYGVKD. The CDR3 runs to 12 residues. The ends were cut back, 11 bases at V and 1 base at J, with 11 bases in the middle. CDR3 nucleotide sequence: TGTGCCGCCAGCCGGGATAACTATGGCTACACCTTC. This gives the protein CAASRDNYGYTF.

The V gene is TRBV5-1, the J gene TRBJ2-1; 7 nucleotides align to TRBD2. The J segment lost 8 bases and the V segment lost 4 bases, leaving 9 bases of the junction unmatched. CDR3 length equals 14 residues. Germline V gene sequence: CDR1 SGHRS, CDR2 YFSETQ. CDR3 coding DNA: TGCGCCAGCAGCCCAGGCGGGGGAGGCTATGAGCAGTTCTTC. This gives the protein CASSPGGGGYEQFF.

The chain uses TRBV23-1 and TRBJ2-2; 9 nucleotides match TRBD1. TRBV23-1 is recorded as an ORF, its role being uncertain. This CDR3 is 16 amino acids long. V was clipped by 3 bases and J by 0 bases; unmatched bases: 2. In DNA, the CDR3 is TGCGCCAGCAGTCACGGGGACAGGGCGAACACCGGGGAGCTGTTTTTT. This sequence encodes CASSHGDRANTGELFF.

This clone was found a few times. This chain uses TRBV4-1 with TRBJ1-2, with 7 bases lining up with TRBD1. Germline CDR1 and CDR2: MGHRA and YSYEKL. With 0 bases clipped from V and 8 bases from J, the junction kept 15 bases outside the gene matches. The CDR3 covers 17 residues. The chain's CDR3 is CASSQDSRADRAKGYTF. CDR3 in DNA: TGCGCCAGCAGCCAAGATTCTCGAGCCGACAGGGCGAAGGGCTACACCTTC.

The genes are TRBV7-2 and TRBJ1-6; D unresolved. Germline-derived CDR1 and CDR2 are SGHTA and FQGNSA. V was clipped by 2 bases and J by 7 bases, with 9 bases between them. The CDR3 has 14 amino acids. As DNA, the CDR3 is TGTGCCAGCAGCTTAAACGGTTTAAATTCACCCCTCCACTTT. Translated, it gives CASSLNGLNSPLHF.

Points on this clone: The same CDR3 is also encoded by other DNA sequences in this sample. The chain carries TRBV11-2 and TRBJ1-1; 11 nucleotides align to TRBD1. Germline values: CDR1 SGHAT, CDR2 FQNNGV. After removal of 1 base from V and 4 bases from J, the junction contained 2 bases not matched to a gene. This CDR3 spans 15 amino acids. CDR3 protein: CASSLGGTGGTEAFF. The DNA of the CDR3 is TGTGCCAGCAGCTTAGGAGGGACAGGGGGCACTGAAGCTTTCTTT. The variable domain in full, completed from reference TRBV11-2 and TRBJ1-1, reads EAGVAQSPRYKIIEKRQSVAFWCNPISGHATLYWYQQILGQGPKLLIQFQNNGVVDDSQLPKDRFSAERLKGVDSTLKIQPAKLEDSAVYLCASSLGGTGGTEAFFGQGTRLTVV.

CDR3 amino acids: CASSAGTGVRSPLHF. In DNA, the CDR3 is TGTGCCAGCAGTGCCGGGACAGGGGTCCGTTCACCCCTCCACTTT. The chain combines TRBV2 with TRBJ1-6, with TRBD1 identical over 10 bases. The ends lost 4 bases at V and 9 bases at J; junction bases unmatched: 6. Germline loops: CDR1 SNHLY, CDR2 FYNNEI. This CDR3 region has 15 residues.

The chain couples TRBV2 to TRBJ1-5; the match to TRBD1 covers 7 bases. CDR3 size: 13 residues. Germline V gives CDR1 SNHLY, CDR2 FYNNEI. Trimming removed 6 bases from V and 6 bases from J; junction bases left unmatched: 5. CDR3 region: CASSRDRAQPQHF. CDR3 coding DNA: TGTGCCAGCAGCCGCGACAGGGCTCAGCCCCAGCATTTT.

The chain joins TRBV11-1 to TRBJ1-2, with D uncertain. With 1 base removed from V and 4 bases from J, the gap between germline ends came to 7 bases. The length of the CDR3 is 13 residues. Germline V lookup: CDR1 SGHAT, CDR2 FQDESV (reference sequence). The CDR3 loop is CASSLDGGYGYTF. CDR3 coding DNA: TGTGCCAGCAGCTTAGACGGTGGCTATGGCTACACCTTC.

This clone appeared a single time. V is TRBV7-3 and J is TRBJ2-3, with 8 bases aligning to TRBD1. Germline CDR1 and CDR2: SGHTA and FQGTGA. Losses at the gene ends were 5 bases for V and 0 bases for J; bases not matched to a gene: 7. CDR3 length: 16 amino acids. The CDR3 DNA sequence: TGTGCCAGCAGCCTCTGGACAGGGTCTAGCACAGATACGCAGTATTTT. It yields the protein CASSLWTGSSTDTQYF. Using reference TRBV7-3 and TRBJ2-3 for the parts outside the CDR3, the full variable domain is GAGVSQTPSNKVTEKGKYVELRCDPISGHTALYWYRQSLGQGPEFLIYFQGTGAADDSGLPNDRFFAVRPEGSVSTLKIQRTERGDSAVYLCASSLWTGSSTDTQYFGPGTRLTVL.

The table lists this clone with a count of one. J is TRBJ2-3 and V is TRBV18; TRBD2 agrees at 11 bases. This CDR3 has 14 amino acids. Germline CDR1 is KGHSH and CDR2 is LQKENI. V lost 4 bases and J lost 5; bases outside the gene matches: 2. CDR3 in DNA: TGTGCCAGCTCACTAGCGGGGGGGCGAGATACGCAGTATTTT. It codes for CASSLAGGRDTQYF. Full variable domain (missing parts from reference TRBV18 and TRBJ2-3): NAGVMQNPRHLVRRRGQEARLRCSPMKGHSHVYWYRQLPEEGLKFMVYLQKENIIDESGMPKERFSAEFPKEGPSILRIQQVVRGDSAAYFCASSLAGGRDTQYFGPGTRLTVL.

CDR3 sequence reads: CASSYGAGNSNQPQHF. In nucleotides, the CDR3 is TGTGCCAGCAGTTACGGAGCAGGGAATAGCAATCAGCCCCAGCATTTT. The V call is TRBV6-6, the J call TRBJ1-5, with a possible D match to TRBD1 (5 bases). The CDR3 is 16 residues long. Deletions cut 2 bases from V and 0 bases from J, with 11 bases between. CDR1 MNHNY and CDR2 SVGAGI come from the germline V gene (reference sequence).

The J gene is TRBJ1-1, the V gene TRBV5-5; D is undetermined. Germline CDR1 SGHKS, CDR2 YYEKEE (reference sequence). Trimming cost V 0 bases and J 5 bases, with 8 bases left between them. The CDR3 extends over 13 amino acids. CDR3 sequence: CASSLGAGTEAFF. The CDR3 DNA reads TGTGCCAGCAGCTTGGGGGCGGGGACTGAAGCTTTCTTT.

The table lists this clone with a count of one. The chain employs TRBV9 and TRBJ2-1; 10 bases are a match to TRBD2. The CDR3 length is 17 residues. Losses at the gene ends were 3 bases for V and 7 bases for J; bases not matched to a gene: 13. CDR1 and CDR2 (germline): SGDLS, YYNGEE. The CDR3 sequence: CASSAPAGTSDRNEQFF. The CDR3 bases are TGTGCCAGCAGCGCCCCTGCGGGGACTAGCGATAGGAATGAGCAGTTCTTC.

The chain couples TRBV7-3 to TRBJ1-6, with TRBD1 matching over 7 bases. The CDR3 covers 15 residues. V was clipped by 4 bases and J by 5 bases; unmatched bases: 5. Germline V gene data show CDR1 as SGHTA and CDR2 as FQGTGA. The CDR3 sequence is CASSSSGTDNSPLHF. CDR3 DNA: TGTGCCAGCAGCTCATCTGGGACAGATAATTCACCCCTCCACTTT.

This clone has just a few counts. This sequence joins TRBV6-5 and TRBJ1-6; 7 positions agree with TRBD1. The CDR3 contains 16 residues. The germline V gene has CDR1 MNHEY and CDR2 SVGAGI. The junction had 7 bases not matched to a gene; V was cut back by 1 base and J by 7 bases. CDR3 DNA sequence: TGTGCCAGCAGTTACTGGACAGGCCATAACAATTCACCCCTCCACTTT. Translating it yields CASSYWTGHNNSPLHF.